Listed here is a single TCR beta chain. This sample is part of a study of blood T cell repertoires in COVID-19. On the study more broadly: Some COVID-19 samples were acute and others convalescent; all came from the United States, Italy and Spain.

Profiling relied on immunoSEQ multiplex PCR, and the TCRdb table lists in-frame clones only, not all of them. The sample shows approximately 240,000 clones, 86% of them seen only once. CDR3 length: 15 amino acids. CDR1 is SGHRS, CDR2 YFSETQ, per germline. V was cut by 2 bases and J by 2 bases, with 11 bases left in between. The material sequenced was PBMCs or T cells enriched from blood (not recorded which). The receptor was isolated from a woman aged 45 to 65 in a cohort exposed to, infected with or recovered from COVID-19 (not recorded which). The chain carries TRBV5-1 and TRBJ1-3; the D is unclear. CDR3 in amino acids: CASSLKPETGNTIYF. The CDR3 coding sequence is TGCGCCAGCAGCTTAAAACCCGAGACTGGAAACACCATATATTTT.